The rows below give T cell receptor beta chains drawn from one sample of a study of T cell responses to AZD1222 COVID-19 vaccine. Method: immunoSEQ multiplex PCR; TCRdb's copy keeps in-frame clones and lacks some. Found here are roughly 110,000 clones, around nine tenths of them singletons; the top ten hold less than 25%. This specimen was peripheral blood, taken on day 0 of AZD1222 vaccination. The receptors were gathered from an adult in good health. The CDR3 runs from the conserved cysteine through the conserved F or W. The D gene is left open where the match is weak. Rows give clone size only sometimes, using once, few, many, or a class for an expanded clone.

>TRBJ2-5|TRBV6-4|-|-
TGTGCCAGCAGTGACCCCCTCGCCCGAAGGGACCAAGAGACCCAGTACTTC
CASSDPLARRDQETQYF
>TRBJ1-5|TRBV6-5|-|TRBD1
TGTGCCAGCAGAGGACAGGGGGCTCAGCCCCAGCATTTT
CASRGQGAQPQHF
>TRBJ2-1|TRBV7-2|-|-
TGTGCCAGCAGCTTAGCGGTGGGGCGTGAGCAGTTCTTC
CASSLAVGREQFF
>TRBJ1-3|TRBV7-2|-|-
TGTGCCAGCAGCTTATACAGCCAGTCTGGAAACACCATATATTTT
CASSLYSQSGNTIYF
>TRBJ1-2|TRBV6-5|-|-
TGTGCCAGCACTCCCCAACCGAGGGACGAGTCTGGCTACACCTTC
CASTPQPRDESGYTF
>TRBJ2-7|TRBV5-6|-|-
TGTGCCAGCAGCTTGGCCCGGGACGTCCAGTACTTC
CASSLARDVQYF
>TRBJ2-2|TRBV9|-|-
TGTGCCAGCAGCGTATGGAACACCGGGGAGCTGTTTTTT
CASSVWNTGELFF
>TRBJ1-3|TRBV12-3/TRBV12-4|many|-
TGTGCCAGCAACGCAGGGACGAACACCATATATTTT
CASNAGTNTIYF
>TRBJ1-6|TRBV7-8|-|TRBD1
TGTGCCAGCAGCCCCGGGACAGTATTTCGTTCACCCCTCCACTTT
CASSPGTVFRSPLHF
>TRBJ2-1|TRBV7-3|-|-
TGTGCCAGCAGCTCGGGACAGCCGGGGGACAATGAGCAGTTCTTC
CASSSGQPGDNEQFF
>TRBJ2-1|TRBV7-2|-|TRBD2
TGTGCCAGCAGAACCGAGGGACTAGCCTCCTACAATGAGCAGTTCTTC
CASRTEGLASYNEQFF
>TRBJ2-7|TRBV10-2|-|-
TGCGCCAGCAAGACACAGACACCAACCTACGAGCAGTACTTC
CASKTQTPTYEQYF
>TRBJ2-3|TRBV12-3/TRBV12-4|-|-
TGTGCCAGCAGTAGGACAGCGACAGATACGCAGTATTTT
CASSRTATDTQYF
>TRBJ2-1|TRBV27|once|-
TGTGCCAGCAGTTCAGGGAGCTCCTACAATGAGCAGTTCTTC
CASSSGSSYNEQFF
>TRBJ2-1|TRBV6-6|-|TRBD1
TGTGCCAGCAACAGGGGGCATTCCAATGAGCAGTTCTTC
CASNRGHSNEQFF
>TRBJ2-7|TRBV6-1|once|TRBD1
TGTGCCAGCAGTGAAGGGCAGGGGGTGACCTACGAGCAGTACTTC
CASSEGQGVTYEQYF
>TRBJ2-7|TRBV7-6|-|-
TGTGCCAGCAGCTTAGTAGTCGGGACCCCTCCGATCGAGCAGTACTTC
CASSLVVGTPPIEQYF
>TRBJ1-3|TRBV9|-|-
TGTGCCAGCAGCCCCGGGGCGGCGGGGATACACTCTGGAAACACCATATATTTT
CASSPGAAGIHSGNTIYF
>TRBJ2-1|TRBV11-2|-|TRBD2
TGTGCCAGCAGCTCTACTCTCTCGGCGGGGGGCGAGCAGTTCTTC
CASSSTLSAGGEQFF
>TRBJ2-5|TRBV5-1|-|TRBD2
TGCGCCAGCTCCGGCGGGGCTAGCGGGGGGTTGAGGGAGACCCAGTACTTC
CASSGGASGGLRETQYF
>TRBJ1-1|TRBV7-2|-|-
TGTGCCAGCAGCTTAGTTCCAGAGAACACTGAAGCTTTCTTT
CASSLVPENTEAFF
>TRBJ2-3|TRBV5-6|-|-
TGTGCCAGCAGCCTGATCGGAGAGGATACGCAGTATTTT
CASSLIGEDTQYF
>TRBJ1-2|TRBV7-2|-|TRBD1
TGTGCCAGCAGCATACAGGGGTTAGGCTACACCTTC
CASSIQGLGYTF
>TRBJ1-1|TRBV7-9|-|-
TGTGCCAGCAGCCCGAAAGTTAGACAGATCGCTGAAGCTTTCTTT
CASSPKVRQIAEAFF
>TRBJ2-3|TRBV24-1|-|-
TGTGCCACCAGTGACTCATTTGGGCAGGGAAGCACAGATACGCAGTATTTT
CATSDSFGQGSTDTQYF
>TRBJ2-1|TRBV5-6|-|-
TGTGCCAGCAGCTTTAACGGGGGCTCCTACAATGAGCAGTTCTTC
CASSFNGGSYNEQFF
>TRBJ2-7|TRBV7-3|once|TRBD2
TGTGCCAGCAGCTCTACTAGCGGGGTTTACGAGCAGTACTTC
CASSSTSGVYEQYF
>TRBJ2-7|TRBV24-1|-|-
TGTGCCACCAGTGAAACAGGTTACGAGCAGTACTTC
CATSETGYEQYF
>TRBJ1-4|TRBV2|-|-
TGTGCCAGCAGTGAGACGGTAGGACTGTTTTTT
CASSETVGLFF
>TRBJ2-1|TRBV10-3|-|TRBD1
TGTGCCAAGAGACAGGGTCCCTCCAGAAACAATGAGCAGTTCTTC
CAKRQGPSRNNEQFF
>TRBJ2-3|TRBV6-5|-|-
TGTGCCAGCGCAAAGGAGGGCAGTACGCAGTATTTT
CASAKEGSTQYF
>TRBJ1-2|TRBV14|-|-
TGTGCCAGCAGCCGTCAAGGGACCTTTCTAAGTGGCTACACCTTC
CASSRQGTFLSGYTF
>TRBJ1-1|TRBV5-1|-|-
TGCGCCAGCAGCTTGACCCGGGGTGACACTGAAGCTTTCTTT
CASSLTRGDTEAFF
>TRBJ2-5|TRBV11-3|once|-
TGTGCCAGCAGCTTAGATAAGGGGGACCCGTGTTTGACCCAGTACTTC
CASSLDKGDPCLTQYF
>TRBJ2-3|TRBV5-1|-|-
TGCGCCAGCCGGGACTTCATGAGCACAGATACGCAGTATTTT
CASRDFMSTDTQYF
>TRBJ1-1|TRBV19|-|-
TGTGCCAGTAGTATAGGGAGGGAGGGGAACACTGAAGCTTTCTTT
CASSIGREGNTEAFF
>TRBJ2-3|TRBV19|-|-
TGTGCCAGTATATCAGGGGATGGGGGCACAGATACGCAGTATTTT
CASISGDGGTDTQYF
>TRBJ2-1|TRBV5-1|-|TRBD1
TGCGCCAGCAGCTTTGGGTTAAGGACAGGGGTTTCCAATGAGCAGTTCTTC
CASSFGLRTGVSNEQFF
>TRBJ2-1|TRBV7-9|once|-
TGTGCCAGCAGCTTAGTGGGACTTTACAATGAGCAGTTCTTC
CASSLVGLYNEQFF
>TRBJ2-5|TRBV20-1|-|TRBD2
TGCAGTGCTAGTGCCCCTCTAGCGGGGAAAGAGACCCAGTACTTC
CSASAPLAGKETQYF
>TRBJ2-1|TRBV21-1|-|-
TGTGCCAGCATTTATCGTGGAATGTTTTACGAATACAATGAGCAGTTCTTC
CASIYRGMFYEYNEQFF
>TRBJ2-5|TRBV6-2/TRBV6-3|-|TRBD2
TGTGCCAGCAGTTTTGAACCGAGCGGGGCCATAGAGACCCAGTACTTC
CASSFEPSGAIETQYF
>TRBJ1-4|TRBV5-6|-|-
TGTGCCAGCAGCTGGGGAGCCGAAGGAGATGAAAAACTGTTTTTT
CASSWGAEGDEKLFF
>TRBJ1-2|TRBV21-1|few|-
TGTGCCAGCAGCAAGGCGACAGGATTAACTAACTATGGCTACACCTTC
CASSKATGLTNYGYTF
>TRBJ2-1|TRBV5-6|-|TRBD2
TGTGCCAGCAGCTTAGGGACTAGTGGCTACAATGAGCAGTTCTTC
CASSLGTSGYNEQFF
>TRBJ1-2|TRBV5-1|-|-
TGCGCCAGCAGCCCGGACGGCGAGGACTATGGCTACACCTTC
CASSPDGEDYGYTF
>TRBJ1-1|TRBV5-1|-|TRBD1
TGCGCCAGCAGCACATCAGGGGGTAACACTGAAGCTTTCTTT
CASSTSGGNTEAFF
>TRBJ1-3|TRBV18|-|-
TGTGCCAGCCTTTCCGGGATTTCCTCTGGAAACACCATATATTTT
CASLSGISSGNTIYF
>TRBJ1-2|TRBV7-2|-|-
TGTGCCAGCAGCTCGACCAAAAGGGTACCTGACGGCTACACCTTC
CASSSTKRVPDGYTF
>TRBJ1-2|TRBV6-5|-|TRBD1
TGTGCCAGCAGCAAAACCGGGACAGCCTATGGCTACACCTTC
CASSKTGTAYGYTF
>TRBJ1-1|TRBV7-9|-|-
TGTGCCAGCAGCTACGGACAGAACACTGAAGCTTTCTTT
CASSYGQNTEAFF
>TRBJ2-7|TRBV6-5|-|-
TGTGCCAGCAGTTACCAATCGGGCCGTTTCGACGAGCAGTACTTC
CASSYQSGRFDEQYF
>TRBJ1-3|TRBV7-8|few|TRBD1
TGTGCCAGCAGCTTAGAAGGACAGGGGAGAAACACCATATATTTT
CASSLEGQGRNTIYF